Following are 16 T cell receptor beta chains from one sample sequenced in a study of beta chain features in type 1 diabetes. Overall study results and limits: Type 1 diabetes patients had moderately but significantly shorter TCRB CDR3s in all four CD4+ subsets.

Which antigens these TCRs recognize remains unknown. The study reverse transcribed the entire isolated RNA, so it sequenced expressed TCRB transcripts. Profiling relied on immunoSEQ multiplex PCR, and the TCRdb table lists in-frame clones only, not all of them. The sample holds over 650,000 clones; about an eighth are singletons and the top ten take 0.03% to 0.04%. The sample consisted of naive CD4+ T cells from blood. The source is a man in his late teens or twenties with type 1 diabetes.

This chain links TRBV6-5 with TRBJ2-2; 7 bases are a match to TRBD1. This CDR3 comprises 15 residues. The J segment lost 6 bases and the V segment lost 7 bases, leaving 11 bases of the junction unmatched. Germline V gene lookup returns CDR1 MNHEY and CDR2 SVGAGI. The CDR3 spells CASTRQGGLSGELFF. The CDR3 nucleotides read TGTGCCAGCACCCGACAGGGTGGTTTGTCCGGGGAGCTGTTTTTT.

The chain couples TRBV18 to TRBJ2-1; D is perhaps TRBD1 or TRBD2 (5 bases each). The CDR3 covers 12 residues. Germline CDR1 is KGHSH and CDR2 is LQKENI. V was cut by 5 bases and J by 5 bases, with 7 bases left in between. DNA for the CDR3: TGTGCCAGCTCAGGGGGTGACAATGAGCAGTTCTTC. Its protein product is CASSGGDNEQFF.

This clone was counted between two and nine times. J is TRBJ1-1 and V is TRBV7-2; D possibly corresponds to TRBD1 (5 bases). V was pared by 4 bases and J by 10 bases, with 13 bases between. CDR3 length: 12 amino acids. Germline values: CDR1 SGHTA, CDR2 FQGNSA. CDR3 protein: CASSSGTWVAFF. In DNA, the CDR3 is TGTGCCAGCAGCTCGGGGACGTGGGTAGCTTTCTTT.

This clone was detected a few times. The chain has TRBV4-3 and TRBJ2-3, with a tentative D call TRBD1 (5 bases). The CDR3 is 14 residues long. Trimming took off 4 bases at V and 2 bases at J, with 10 bases between the two ends. Germline CDR1 LGHNA, CDR2 YSLEER. The CDR3 loop reads CASSPDGHTDTQYF. The CDR3 DNA is TGCGCCAGCAGCCCCGACGGACACACAGATACGCAGTATTTT.

This chain joins TRBV19 and TRBJ2-7; D is perhaps TRBD1 (5 bases). V lost 7 bases and J lost 1, with 17 bases in between. From germline, CDR1 is LNHDA and CDR2 SQIVND (reference sequence). The CDR3 contains 15 residues. CDR3 amino acids: CASKKKAGLSYEQYF. The CDR3 DNA follows: TGTGCCAGTAAGAAAAAGGCAGGGCTATCCTACGAGCAGTACTTC.

This sequence joins TRBV6-6 and TRBJ1-2; possible D gene TRBD1, 5 bases. Trimming removed 5 bases at V and 4 bases at J, with 8 bases between. Germline-derived CDR1 and CDR2 are MNHNY and SVGAGI (reference sequence). This CDR3 is 12 amino acids long. CDR3 sequence (DNA): TGTGCCAGCAGTGGGCAGGGCTATGGCTACACCTTC. Translating gives CASSGQGYGYTF.

This sequence joins TRBV11-2 and TRBJ2-1; the D gene is possibly TRBD2 (5 bases). The CDR3 is 15 amino acids. Between the trimmed V and J ends, which lost 3 bases and 2 bases, there was a span of 11 bases. The germline V gene encodes CDR1 SGHAT and CDR2 FQNNGV. The CDR3 DNA sequence: TGTGCCAGCAGCTTGGATCGGGGAACCTACAATGAGCAGTTCTTC. Protein: CASSLDRGTYNEQFF.

This clone was seen a few times. This rearrangement joins TRBV5-1 to TRBJ1-2, with 7 bases identical to TRBD1. V was clipped by 0 bases and J by 0 bases; unmatched bases: 2. The CDR3 loop spans 15 amino acids. Germline V gives CDR1 SGHRS, CDR2 YFSETQ. DNA for the CDR3: TGCGCCAGCAGCTTGGGACAGGGCTCTAACTATGGCTACACCTTC. Translating it yields CASSLGQGSNYGYTF.

The genes are TRBV11-2 and TRBJ2-1; TRBD1 matches 8 bases. The CDR3 has 14 amino acids. In germline, CDR1 is SGHAT, CDR2 FQNNGV. V lost 1 base and J lost 9; bases outside the gene matches: 5. The CDR3 nucleotides read TGTGCCAGCAGCTTAGGACAGGGGCCGGGTGAGCAGTTCTTC. Translating it yields CASSLGQGPGEQFF.

The CDR3 is CASSTGQPSLFNEQFF. The CDR3 DNA sequence: TGTGCCAGCAGTACTGGACAGCCATCCCTCTTTAATGAGCAGTTCTTC. J is TRBJ2-1 and V is TRBV7-9; TRBD1 might be the D (6 bases). CDR1 SEHNR and CDR2 FQNEAQ come from the germline V gene (reference sequence). Trimming removed 6 bases at V and 7 bases at J, with 22 bases between. This CDR3 has 16 amino acids. The full variable domain, completed using reference TRBV7-9 and TRBJ2-1, is DTGVSQNPRHKITKRGQNVTFRCDPISEHNRLYWYRQTLGQGPEFLTYFQNEAQLEKSRLLSDRFSAERPKGSFSTLEIQRTEQGDSAMYLCASSTGQPSLFNEQFFGPGTRLTVL.

The chain recombines TRBV7-2 with TRBJ2-1; 12 bases align to TRBD2. The CDR3 extends over 15 amino acids. CDR1 and CDR2 from the germline V gene are SGHTA and FQGNSA. The V gene end was trimmed by 4 bases and the J gene end by 10 bases; junction bases not matched to a gene: 8. The CDR3 is CASSSLLAGGEEQFF. Here the CDR3 DNA reads TGTGCCAGCAGCTCGCTTCTAGCGGGAGGGGAAGAGCAGTTCTTC.

The chain links TRBV6-5 to TRBJ1-5; D unclear. The CDR3 sequence is 14 residues long. Germline V gene data show CDR1 as MNHEY and CDR2 as SVGAGI. Trimming cost V 5 bases and J 5 bases, with 13 bases left between them. In DNA form, the CDR3 reads TGTGCCAGCAGTAGAAAGACGGGCGATCAGCCCCAGCATTTT. Its translation: CASSRKTGDQPQHF.

As regards this clone: At one boundary the junction diverges from the germline segment, which might be a read error. The V and J genes are TRBV7-9 and TRBJ1-5; D gene ambiguous. The length of the CDR3 is 13 residues. Germline V CDR1 and CDR2: SEHNR, FQNEAQ (reference sequence). CDR3 protein: CASSPGSNQRQHF. As DNA, the CDR3 is TGTGCCAGCAGCCCAGGTAGCAATCAGCGCCAGCATTTT.

The CDR3 region is CASSVAVGNTGELFF. Here the CDR3 DNA reads TGTGCCAGCAGCGTAGCTGTAGGAAACACCGGGGAGCTGTTTTTT. The gene calls are TRBV9 and TRBJ2-2; D gene uncertain. CDR1 and CDR2 from the germline V gene are SGDLS and YYNGEE. Deletions cut 0 bases from V and 2 bases from J, with 8 bases between. This CDR3 has 15 amino acids.

The chain uses TRBV28 and TRBJ1-2, with 8 bases lining up with TRBD1. V lost 7 bases, J lost 4 bases, and 11 bases stayed unmatched. Looked up from germline, CDR1 is MDHEN and CDR2 is SYDVKM. The CDR3 runs to 15 residues. As DNA, the CDR3 is TGTGCCAGCATCCAAGGTGGACAGGGAGGCTATGGCTACACCTTC. As protein: CASIQGGQGGYGYTF.

CDR3 sequence reads: CASSLSIVRSSYNEQFF. CDR3 nucleotides: TGCGCCAGCAGCTTGAGCATCGTGCGGAGCTCCTACAATGAGCAGTTCTTC. The chain uses TRBV5-1 and TRBJ2-1; D is unresolved. Germline V CDR1 and CDR2: SGHRS, YFSETQ. This CDR3 contains 17 residues. V lost 1 base and J 0 bases, leaving 14 bases between the germline ends. The entire variable domain, with the rest obtained from reference TRBV5-1 and TRBJ2-1, is as follows: KAGVTQTPRYLIKTRGQQVTLSCSPISGHRSVSWYQQTPGQGLQFLFEYFSETQRNKGNFPGRFSGRQFSNSRSEMNVSTLELGDSALYLCASSLSIVRSSYNEQFFGPGTRLTVL.